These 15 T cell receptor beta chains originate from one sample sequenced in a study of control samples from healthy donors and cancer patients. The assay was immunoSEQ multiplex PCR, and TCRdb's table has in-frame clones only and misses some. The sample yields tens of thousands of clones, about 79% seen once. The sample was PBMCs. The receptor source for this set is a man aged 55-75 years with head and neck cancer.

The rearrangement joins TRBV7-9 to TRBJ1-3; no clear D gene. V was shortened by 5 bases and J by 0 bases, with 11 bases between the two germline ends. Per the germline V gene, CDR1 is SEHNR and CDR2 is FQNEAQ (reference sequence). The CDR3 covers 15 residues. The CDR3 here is CASSPRRGSGNTIYF. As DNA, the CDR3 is TGTGCCAGCAGCCCTAGACGGGGCTCTGGAAACACCATATATTTT.

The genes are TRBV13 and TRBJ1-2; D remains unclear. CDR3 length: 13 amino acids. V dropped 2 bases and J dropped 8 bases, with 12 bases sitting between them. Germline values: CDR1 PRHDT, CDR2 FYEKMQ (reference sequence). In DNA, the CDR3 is TGTGCCAGCAGCTTAAGTTGGGAAATGGGCTACACCTTC. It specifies CASSLSWEMGYTF.

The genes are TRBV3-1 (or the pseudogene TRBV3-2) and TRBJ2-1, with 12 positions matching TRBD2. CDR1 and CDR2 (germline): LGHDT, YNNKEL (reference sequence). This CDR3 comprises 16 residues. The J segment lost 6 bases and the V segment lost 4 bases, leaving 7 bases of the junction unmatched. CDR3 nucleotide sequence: TGTGCCAGCAGCCCGACGACTAGCGGGAGTGGCAATGAGCAGTTCTTC. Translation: CASSPTTSGSGNEQFF.

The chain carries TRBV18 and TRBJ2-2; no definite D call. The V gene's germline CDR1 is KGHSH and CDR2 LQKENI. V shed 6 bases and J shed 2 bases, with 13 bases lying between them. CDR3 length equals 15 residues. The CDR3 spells CASSTAAVNTGELFF. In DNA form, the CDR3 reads TGTGCCAGCTCTACGGCCGCAGTAAACACCGGGGAGCTGTTTTTT.

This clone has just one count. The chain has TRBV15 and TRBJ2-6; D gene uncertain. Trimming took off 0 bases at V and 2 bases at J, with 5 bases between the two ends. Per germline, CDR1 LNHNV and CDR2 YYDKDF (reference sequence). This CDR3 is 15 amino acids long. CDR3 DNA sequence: TGTGCCACCAGCAGAGAAGTTGCTGGGGCCAACGTCCTGACTTTC. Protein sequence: CATSREVAGANVLTF.

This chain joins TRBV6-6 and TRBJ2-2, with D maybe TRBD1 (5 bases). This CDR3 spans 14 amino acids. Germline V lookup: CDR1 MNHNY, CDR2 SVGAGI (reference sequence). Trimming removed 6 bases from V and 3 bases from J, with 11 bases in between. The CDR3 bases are TGTGCCAGCAGGCATCCCAGGGACACCGGGGAGCTGTTTTTT. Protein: CASRHPRDTGELFF.

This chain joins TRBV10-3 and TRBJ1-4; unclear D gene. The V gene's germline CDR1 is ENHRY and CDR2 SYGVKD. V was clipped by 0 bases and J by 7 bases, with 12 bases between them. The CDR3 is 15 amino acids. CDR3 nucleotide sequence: TGTGCCATCAGTGAGTCAAGAGGGAGAAGTGAAAAACTGTTTTTT. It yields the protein CAISESRGRSEKLFF.

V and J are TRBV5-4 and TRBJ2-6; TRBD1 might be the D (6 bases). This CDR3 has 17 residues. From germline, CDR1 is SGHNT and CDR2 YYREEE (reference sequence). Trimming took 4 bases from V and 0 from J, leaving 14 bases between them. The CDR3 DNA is TGTGCCAGCAGCCTGGACAGCTTCCCCTCTGGGGCCAACGTCCTGACTTTC. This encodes CASSLDSFPSGANVLTF.

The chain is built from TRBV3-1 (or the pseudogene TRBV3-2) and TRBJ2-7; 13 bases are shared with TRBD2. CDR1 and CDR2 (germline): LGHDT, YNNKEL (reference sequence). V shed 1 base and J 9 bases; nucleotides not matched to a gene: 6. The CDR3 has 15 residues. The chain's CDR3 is CASSQAGLAGAGQYF. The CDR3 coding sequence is TGTGCCAGCAGCCAAGCCGGACTAGCGGGAGCGGGGCAGTACTTC.

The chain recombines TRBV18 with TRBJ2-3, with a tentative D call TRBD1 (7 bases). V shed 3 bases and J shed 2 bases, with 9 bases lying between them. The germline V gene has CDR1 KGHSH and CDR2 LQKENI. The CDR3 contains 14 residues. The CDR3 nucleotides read TGTGCCAGCTCACCCAGGGGGGACACAGATACGCAGTATTTT. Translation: CASSPRGDTDTQYF.

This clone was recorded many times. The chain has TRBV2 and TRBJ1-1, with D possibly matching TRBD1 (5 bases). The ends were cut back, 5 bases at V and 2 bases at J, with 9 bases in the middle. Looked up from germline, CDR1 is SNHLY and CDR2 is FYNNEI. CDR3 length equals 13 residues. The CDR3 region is CASSWDVNTEAFF. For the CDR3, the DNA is TGTGCCAGCAGTTGGGACGTCAACACTGAAGCTTTCTTT.

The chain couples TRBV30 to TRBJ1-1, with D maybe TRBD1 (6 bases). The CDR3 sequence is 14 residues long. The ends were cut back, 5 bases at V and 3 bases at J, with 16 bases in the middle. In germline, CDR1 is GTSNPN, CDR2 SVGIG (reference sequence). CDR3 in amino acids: CAWARGQAHTEAFF. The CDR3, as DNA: TGTGCCTGGGCCCGGGGGCAGGCACACACTGAAGCTTTCTTT.

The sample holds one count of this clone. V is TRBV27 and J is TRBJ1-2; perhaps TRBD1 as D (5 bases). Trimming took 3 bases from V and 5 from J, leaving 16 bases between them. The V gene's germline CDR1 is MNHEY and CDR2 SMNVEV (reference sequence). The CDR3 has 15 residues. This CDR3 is CASSLEMGRRYGYTF. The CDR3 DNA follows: TGTGCCAGCAGTTTGGAGATGGGGCGACGTTATGGCTACACCTTC.

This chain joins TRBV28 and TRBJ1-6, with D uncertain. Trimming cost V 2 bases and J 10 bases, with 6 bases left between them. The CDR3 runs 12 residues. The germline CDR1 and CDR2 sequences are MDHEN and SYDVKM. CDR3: CASSLARSPLHF. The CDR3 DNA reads TGTGCCAGCAGTTTAGCCCGCTCACCCCTCCACTTT.

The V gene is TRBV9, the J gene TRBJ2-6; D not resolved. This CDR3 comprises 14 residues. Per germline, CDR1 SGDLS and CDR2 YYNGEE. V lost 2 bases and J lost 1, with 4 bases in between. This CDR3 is CASSVVSGANVLTF. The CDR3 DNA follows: TGTGCCAGCAGCGTTGTATCTGGGGCCAACGTCCTGACTTTC.